Here is one T cell receptor beta chain with its context. These data originate in a study of blood T cell repertoires in COVID-19. Turning to the study itself: From T cells, B-cell-depleted T cells, or PBMCs came the material, which was cDNA or gDNA.

Per germline, CDR1 SGHRS and CDR2 YFSETQ. The CDR3 totals 14 residues. V was clipped by 5 bases and J by 4 bases, with 15 bases between them. The age range of participants was about 18 to 100 years, with residence in about two dozen US areas. Using immunoSEQ multiplex PCR, the repertoire was profiled, and TCRdb retains in-frame clones only, with some absent. The sample includes approximately 53,000 clones, around 73% of them seen just once. The sequence was obtained from a woman between 45 and 60 years old with acute COVID-19. The chain couples TRBV5-1 to TRBJ1-1; tentatively, D is TRBD1 (6 bases). The sample comprised PBMCs or T cells enriched from blood (not recorded which). Written as DNA, the CDR3 is TGCGCCAGCAGTAATGGGGGCGACGGCACTGAAGCTTTCTTT. Translation gives CASSNGGDGTEAFF. The full variable domain, in which reference TRBV5-1 and TRBJ1-1 provide the parts outside the CDR3, is KAGVTQTPRYLIKTRGQQVTLSCSPISGHRSVSWYQQTPGQGLQFLFEYFSETQRNKGNFPGRFSGRQFSNSRSEMNVSTLELGDSALYLCASSNGGDGTEAFFGQGTRLTVV.